These 22 T cell receptor beta chains were sequenced from one sample in a study of PD-1 blockade in classical Hodgkin lymphoma. Time point: cycle 4 day 1 (C4D1), after 6 weeks of nivolumab. After autologous stem cell transplantation all patients relapsed, and prior brentuximab vedotin exposure differed between cohorts. By magnetic negative selection, CD4+ T cells were purified from thawed PBMCs. Produced via immunoSEQ multiplex PCR; TCRdb's table is partial and in-frame only. Of fewer than 35,000 clones in the sample, about 85% are singletons; the top ten hold approximately 0.45%. This specimen was CD4+ T cells from blood, taken before the fourth cycle of nivolumab. Every receptor here comes from a human donor with classical Hodgkin lymphoma.

This clone is a singleton in its sample. The chain is built from TRBV5-1 and TRBJ2-5; D is undetermined. V was shortened by 3 bases and J by 3 bases, with 3 bases between the two germline ends. The length of the CDR3 is 11 residues. CDR1 and CDR2 from the germline V gene are SGHRS and YFSETQ. The CDR3 reads CASSWEETQYF. As DNA, the CDR3 is TGCGCCAGCAGCTGGGAAGAGACCCAGTACTTC.

V usage is TRBV28 and J usage is TRBJ1-5; 7 bases match TRBD1. CDR1 MDHEN and CDR2 SYDVKM come from the germline V gene. The CDR3 length is 14 residues. J gave up 6 bases and V 6 bases, and 8 bases lay outside the gene matches. CDR3 sequence (DNA): TGTGCCAGCAGCGACAGGGCGGTTGTTCAGCCCCAGCATTTT. Protein sequence: CASSDRAVVQPQHF.

The genes are TRBV11-2 and TRBJ2-3, with TRBD2 matching 8 bases. The germline V gene encodes CDR1 SGHAT and CDR2 FQNNGV. V was pared by 2 bases and J by 5 bases, with 9 bases of the junction left unmatched. CDR3 size: 16 residues. This CDR3 is CASSLPGGGYEDTQYF. CDR3 nucleotide sequence: TGTGCCAGCAGCTTACCCGGGGGGGGATATGAAGATACGCAGTATTTT. The variable domain in full, with the rest retrieved from reference TRBV11-2 and TRBJ2-3, is EAGVAQSPRYKIIEKRQSVAFWCNPISGHATLYWYQQILGQGPKLLIQFQNNGVVDDSQLPKDRFSAERLKGVDSTLKIQPAKLEDSAVYLCASSLPGGGYEDTQYFGPGTRLTVL.

The chain joins TRBV4-1 to TRBJ1-2; D is perhaps TRBD1 (6 bases). Germline lookup yields CDR1 MGHRA and CDR2 YSYEKL. V gave up 0 bases and J gave up 4 bases, with 9 bases separating them. This CDR3 comprises 14 residues. The DNA of the CDR3 is TGCGCCAGCAGCCAAGATCGGGACACCTATGGCTACACCTTC. As protein: CASSQDRDTYGYTF.

This clone was detected once. The chain links TRBV5-1 to TRBJ1-6; D remains ambiguous. V was trimmed by 0 bases and J by 1 base, leaving 8 bases between them. The CDR3 has 16 residues. Germline CDR1 is SGHRS and CDR2 is YFSETQ. CDR3 nucleotides: TGCGCCAGCAGCTTGGGTGGTGGTTCCTATAATTCACCCCTCCACTTT. Translated, it gives CASSLGGGSYNSPLHF.

The rearrangement uses TRBV9 and TRBJ2-7, with 10 bases that match TRBD2. This CDR3 spans 15 amino acids. Unmatched junction bases numbered 3, after V lost 0 bases and J lost 3 bases. Per the germline V gene, CDR1 is SGDLS and CDR2 is YYNGEE. CDR3 nucleotides: TGTGCCAGCAGCGTAGGACTAGCGGGTGTCTACGAGCAGTACTTC. Translated, it gives CASSVGLAGVYEQYF. Full variable domain (rest looked up from reference TRBV9 and TRBJ2-7): DSGVTQTPKHLITATGQRVTLRCSPRSGDLSVYWYQQSLDQGLQFLIQYYNGEERAKGNILERFSAQQFPDLHSELNLSSLELGDSALYFCASSVGLAGVYEQYFGPGTRLTVT.

This chain joins TRBV6-5 and TRBJ1-6, with D possibly TRBD1 on 6 matching bases. Germline V CDR1 and CDR2: MNHEY, SVGAGI. This CDR3 comprises 15 residues. V dropped 5 bases and J dropped 7 bases, with 15 bases sitting between them. CDR3 amino acids: CASSRTEPVNSPLHF. CDR3 nucleotides: TGTGCCAGCAGTCGGACAGAACCGGTGAATTCACCCCTCCACTTT.

The chain is built from TRBV5-1 and TRBJ2-1; TRBD2 aligns across 8 bases. V lost 3 bases to trimming and J lost 5 bases; unmatched junction nucleotides: 4. The CDR3 is 14 amino acids. CDR1 SGHRS and CDR2 YFSETQ come from the germline V gene. This CDR3 reads CASSSGTSNNEQFF. CDR3 sequence (DNA): TGCGCCAGCAGCTCCGGGACTAGTAACAATGAGCAGTTCTTC.

This sequence joins TRBV11-2 and TRBJ2-1; possible D gene TRBD2, 6 bases. Per the germline V gene, CDR1 is SGHAT and CDR2 is FQNNGV. With 0 bases removed from V and 2 bases from J, the gap between germline ends came to 14 bases. This CDR3 has 17 amino acids. CDR3 residues: CASSLEPLAGTYNEQFF. Written as DNA, the CDR3 is TGTGCCAGCAGCTTAGAGCCCTTGGCGGGGACCTACAATGAGCAGTTCTTC.

The rearrangement uses TRBV6-1 and TRBJ2-3; a possible D gene is TRBD2 (7 bases). V was cut by 10 bases and J by 4 bases, with 18 bases left in between. This CDR3 contains 14 residues. Germline assignment: CDR1 MNHNS and CDR2 SASEGT. The CDR3, as DNA: TGTGCCACCAGGAGGGGGGGGGCCGCAGATACGCAGTATTTT. This translates into CATRRGGAADTQYF.

The chain has TRBV5-6 and TRBJ2-7; no firm D call. Germline CDR1 reads SGHDT; CDR2 reads YYEEEE. CDR3 size: 13 residues. V was cut by 0 bases and J by 2 bases, with 6 bases left in between. The DNA for the CDR3 is TGTGCCAGCAGCTTGGACAGAGCCTACGAGCAGTACTTC. Translation gives CASSLDRAYEQYF.

The genes are TRBV6-1 and TRBJ2-7, with D perhaps matching TRBD2 (5 bases). This CDR3 is 13 amino acids long. The V end was cut by 6 bases, the J end by 3 bases, with 12 bases between. Germline CDR1 MNHNS, CDR2 SASEGT. In nucleotides, the CDR3 is TGTGCCAGCAGGCCGAGACGGGACTACGAGCAGTACTTC. Encoded protein: CASRPRRDYEQYF.

This clone has only one observation. The rearrangement links TRBV6-5 to TRBJ2-3; D perhaps matches TRBD2 (6 bases). V gave up 2 bases and J gave up 0 bases, with 9 bases separating them. This CDR3 is 15 amino acids long. Germline loops: CDR1 MNHEY, CDR2 SVGAGI. CDR3 loop: CASSYGGASTDTQYF. The CDR3 DNA is TGTGCCAGCAGTTACGGCGGGGCGAGCACAGATACGCAGTATTTT.

This clone was seen just once. The CDR3 nucleotides read TGTGCCAGCAGCGTAGGAAGCGGCGTCGGGTCAGATACGCAGTATTTT. Protein sequence: CASSVGSGVGSDTQYF. This chain connects TRBV9 to TRBJ2-3; TRBD2 might be the D (5 bases). Trimming pared 0 bases from V and 4 bases from J, leaving 15 bases between. The CDR3 runs to 16 residues. CDR1 and CDR2 from the germline V gene are SGDLS and YYNGEE.

This chain connects TRBV6-6 to TRBJ2-7, with TRBD1 identical over 7 bases. The ends lost 5 bases at V and 1 base at J; junction bases unmatched: 5. Germline values: CDR1 MNHNY, CDR2 SVGAGI (reference sequence). The CDR3 runs 14 residues. The CDR3 region has the DNA TGTGCCAGCAGTAGGCCGGGACAGTCCTACGAGCAGTACTTC. Encoded protein: CASSRPGQSYEQYF.

The CDR3 here is CASSLRDYSYEQYF. In nucleotides, the CDR3 is TGTGCCAGCAGCTTAAGGGACTACTCCTACGAGCAGTACTTC. The V call is TRBV11-1, the J call TRBJ2-7; TRBD2 matches 7 bases. The CDR3 sequence is 14 residues long. Germline V CDR1 and CDR2: SGHAT, FQDESV (reference sequence). V was pared by 2 bases and J by 0 bases, with 1 base of the junction left unmatched.

The sample holds one count of this clone. The V and J genes are TRBV6-6 and TRBJ1-1; D gene uncertain. Per germline, CDR1 MNHNY and CDR2 SVGAGI (reference sequence). V lost 5 bases, J lost 5 bases, and 12 bases lay in between. The CDR3 sequence is 13 residues long. The CDR3 loop is CASSTPPITEAFF. The CDR3 nucleotides are TGTGCCAGCAGTACTCCTCCCATAACTGAAGCTTTCTTT.

In this sample, this clone turned up a few times. The chain carries TRBV25-1 and TRBJ1-3; D is ambiguous. Trimming cost V 3 bases and J 8 bases, with 5 bases left between them. The CDR3 sequence is 11 residues long. Germline V lookup: CDR1 MGHDK, CDR2 SYGVNS. The CDR3 reads CASSDRYTIYF. CDR3 bases: TGTGCCAGCAGTGATCGTTACACCATATATTTT.

The V and J genes are TRBV15 and TRBJ2-3, with D possibly TRBD1 on 6 matching bases. V dropped 6 bases and J dropped 2 bases, with 15 bases sitting between them. The CDR3 is 15 amino acids. In germline, CDR1 is LNHNV, CDR2 YYDKDF (reference sequence). CDR3 in amino acids: CATSRTGSFTDTQYF. In nucleotides, the CDR3 is TGTGCCACCAGTCGAACAGGGTCGTTCACAGATACGCAGTATTTT.

The chain carries TRBV29-1 and TRBJ1-1; no firm D call. The V gene lost 7 bases and the J gene lost 3 bases, with 12 bases spanning the gap. CDR1 SQVTM and CDR2 ANQGSEA come from the germline V gene. This CDR3 has 12 amino acids. The CDR3 bases are TGCAGCGCCACCATAACCTACACTGAAGCTTTCTTT. Its protein product is CSATITYTEAFF.

The rearrangement joins TRBV7-9 to TRBJ2-3; 8 nucleotides align to TRBD2. V shed 5 bases, J shed 2 bases, and the junction held 6 bases outside the gene matches. CDR3 length: 15 amino acids. Germline CDR1 SEHNR, CDR2 FQNEAQ (reference sequence). CDR3 sequence: CASSRGGGFTDTQYF. In DNA form, the CDR3 reads TGTGCCAGCAGCCGGGGCGGGGGGTTCACAGATACGCAGTATTTT. Full variable domain (remainder filled in from reference TRBV7-9 and TRBJ2-3): DTGVSQNPRHKITKRGQNVTFRCDPISEHNRLYWYRQTLGQGPEFLTYFQNEAQLEKSRLLSDRFSAERPKGSFSTLEIQRTEQGDSAMYLCASSRGGGFTDTQYFGPGTRLTVL.

The chain carries TRBV7-9 and TRBJ2-7; TRBD2 might be the D (6 bases). The V gene lost 1 base and the J gene lost 3 bases, with 13 bases spanning the gap. CDR1 is SEHNR, CDR2 FQNEAQ, per germline (reference sequence). CDR3 length: 15 residues. The CDR3 here is CASSLVRGGDYEQYF. The CDR3 DNA reads TGTGCCAGCAGCTTAGTTCGCGGAGGGGACTACGAGCAGTACTTC.